The 32 T cell receptor beta chains listed next were all sequenced from one sample in a study of Ad26.COV2.S vaccination and SARS-CoV-2 variants. Treatment meaning: approximately 18 received Ad26.COV2.S at low or high dose, single or two shots; roughly 5 received placebo; per-sample allocation not given. Collection of the samples took place on day 63 after the first injection of vaccine or placebo. Clones were sequenced by immunoSEQ multiplex PCR, and TCRdb holds only the in-frame ones, with some missing. The sample holds roughly 420,000 clones; 70% to 90% are singletons and the top ten take around 3.6%. The sample consisted of peripheral blood, taken in a trial of Ad26.COV2.S vaccine versus placebo. The receptors shown here come from a person aged 18-65 years who received the Ad26.COV2.S COVID-19 vaccine or a placebo.

The chain uses TRBV1 and TRBJ2-7. TRBV1 is assigned pseudogene status. The CDR3 sequence is 15 residues long. CDR3: CTSSQGSGWDHEQYF. The CDR3 DNA reads as TGCACCAGCAGCCAAGGTTCCGGGTGGGATCACGAGCAGTACTTC.

The gene calls are TRBV5-1 and TRBJ1-2; 8 bases align to TRBD1. CDR1 is SGHRS and CDR2 is YFSETQ in the germline V gene. The junction had 19 bases not matched to a gene; V was cut back by 0 bases and J by 3 bases. The CDR3 contains 20 residues. The CDR3 DNA reads TGCGCCAGCAGCTTGGCAGGTCGTGGGACAGGCAATCGGGTTGACTATGGCTACACCTTC. This translates into CASSLAGRGTGNRVDYGYTF. Based on the CDR3 plus reference TRBV5-1 and TRBJ1-2, the full variable domain is KAGVTQTPRYLIKTRGQQVTLSCSPISGHRSVSWYQQTPGQGLQFLFEYFSETQRNKGNFPGRFSGRQFSNSRSEMNVSTLELGDSALYLCASSLAGRGTGNRVDYGYTFGSGTRLTVV.

The chain recombines TRBV3-1 (or the pseudogene TRBV3-2) with TRBJ2-5; a possible D gene is TRBD1 (6 bases). The V end lost 10 bases, the J end lost 0 bases, and 9 bases lay between the germline ends. CDR1 LGHDT and CDR2 YNNKEL come from the germline V gene (reference sequence). The CDR3 covers 12 residues. The CDR3 reads CATRGNQETQYF. The CDR3 bases are TGTGCCACCAGGGGAAACCAAGAGACCCAGTACTTC.

The chain couples TRBV2 to TRBJ2-1; possibly TRBD2 for D (7 bases). The germline V gene encodes CDR1 SNHLY and CDR2 FYNNEI. Trimming shortened V by 7 bases and J by 0 bases, and 13 bases separated the two germline ends. The CDR3 length is 15 residues. Here the CDR3 reads CASTRGGRSYNEQFF. The CDR3, as DNA: TGTGCCAGCACGAGGGGGGGTCGCTCCTACAATGAGCAGTTCTTC.

This chain uses TRBV7-6 with TRBJ1-2; TRBD1 aligns across 12 bases. Germline V lookup: CDR1 SGHVS, CDR2 FNYEAQ. With V trimmed by 5 bases and J by 4 bases, 11 bases remained unmatched. This CDR3 comprises 17 residues. The CDR3: CASSPGTGGVGPYGYTF. The CDR3 DNA sequence: TGTGCCAGCAGCCCCGGGACAGGGGGCGTAGGGCCCTATGGCTACACCTTC.

This clone showed up just a few times. The chain employs TRBV5-1 and TRBJ2-2; 10 bases are a match to TRBD1. Germline assignment: CDR1 SGHRS and CDR2 YFSETQ. After removal of 7 bases from V and 7 bases from J, the junction contained 13 bases not matched to a gene. This CDR3 has 16 residues. The chain's CDR3 is CASQPYPGQGSGELFF. The CDR3 coding sequence is TGCGCCAGCCAGCCCTATCCGGGACAGGGGAGCGGGGAGCTGTTTTTT.

The chain couples TRBV18 to TRBJ2-3; D gene unclear. Between the trimmed V and J ends, which lost 2 bases and 5 bases, there was a span of 14 bases. This CDR3 is 15 amino acids long. Germline V gene data show CDR1 as KGHSH and CDR2 as LQKENI. In nucleotides, the CDR3 is TGTGCCAGCTCACCAAAACAGCCGGGCATAGATACGCAGTATTTT. This codes for CASSPKQPGIDTQYF.

The genes are TRBV7-3 and TRBJ1-1; D uncertain. Looked up from germline, CDR1 is SGHTA and CDR2 is FQGTGA. This CDR3 comprises 15 residues. V shed 1 base and J shed 4 bases, with 13 bases lying between them. The chain's CDR3 is CASSLNSIPGTEAFF. The CDR3 DNA follows: TGTGCCAGCAGCTTAAATAGTATCCCGGGCACTGAAGCTTTCTTT.

The chain combines TRBV9 with TRBJ1-3; the D is unclear. This CDR3 is built from 14 residues. Germline lookup yields CDR1 SGDLS and CDR2 YYNGEE. The V gene lost 3 bases and the J gene lost 1 base, with 8 bases spanning the gap. CDR3 residues: CASSEASSGNTIYF. CDR3 coding DNA: TGTGCCAGCAGCGAAGCCTCGTCTGGAAACACCATATATTTT. The variable domain in full, with the rest retrieved from reference TRBV9 and TRBJ1-3, is DSGVTQTPKHLITATGQRVTLRCSPRSGDLSVYWYQQSLDQGLQFLIQYYNGEERAKGNILERFSAQQFPDLHSELNLSSLELGDSALYFCASSEASSGNTIYFGEGSWLTVV.

This sequence joins TRBV5-4 and TRBJ1-4, with 9 positions matching TRBD1. Germline V gives CDR1 SGHNT, CDR2 YYREEE (reference sequence). The CDR3 sequence is 16 residues long. J gave up 2 bases and V 3 bases, and 5 bases lay outside the gene matches. This CDR3 is CASSSGQGGTNEKLFF. The CDR3 DNA sequence: TGTGCCAGCAGCTCGGGACAGGGAGGGACTAATGAAAAACTGTTTTTT.

The chain uses TRBV4-3 and TRBJ2-7; 9 nucleotides line up with TRBD2. The CDR3 totals 15 residues. V lost 3 bases to trimming and J lost 7 bases; unmatched junction nucleotides: 10. CDR1 and CDR2 (germline): LGHNA, YSLEER. CDR3 DNA sequence: TGCGCCAGCAGCCACAATGTAGCGGGGGCCGGGGAGCAGTACTTC. The encoded protein is CASSHNVAGAGEQYF.

The chain employs TRBV7-3 and TRBJ2-3; 13 bases match TRBD2. Trimming cost V 5 bases and J 3 bases; bases outside gene matches: 11. CDR1 and CDR2 from the germline V gene are SGHTA and FQGTGA. The CDR3 spans 18 residues. CDR3 bases: TGTGCCAGCAGCCGGACTAGCGGGGGCCCTAGGGTAACAGATACGCAGTATTTT. Translated: CASSRTSGGPRVTDTQYF.

The chain employs TRBV28 and TRBJ2-3, with TRBD2 matching over 12 bases. CDR1 and CDR2 (germline): MDHEN, SYDVKM. The ends lost 7 bases at V and 4 bases at J; junction bases unmatched: 6. The CDR3 length is 15 residues. The CDR3 here is CASTVTSGGSDTQYF. CDR3 sequence (DNA): TGTGCCAGCACCGTGACTAGCGGGGGTTCAGATACGCAGTATTTT.

This chain links TRBV7-3 with TRBJ2-2; D is perhaps TRBD2 (6 bases). The CDR3 contains 14 residues. Trimming left V 4 bases short and J 4 bases short, with 10 bases between. Germline V gene data show CDR1 as SGHTA and CDR2 as FQGTGA. The CDR3 here is CASSSSGVTGELFF. The CDR3 DNA sequence: TGTGCCAGCAGCTCCTCGGGAGTCACCGGGGAGCTGTTTTTT.

The chain carries TRBV7-8 and TRBJ1-5; a possible D gene is TRBD1 (5 bases). The ends were cut back, 3 bases at V and 1 base at J, with 13 bases in the middle. CDR3 length: 16 amino acids. Germline assignment: CDR1 SGHVS and CDR2 FQNEAQ. The CDR3 coding sequence is TGTGCCAGCAGCTTTATGAGGGGTAGAAGCAATCAGCCCCAGCATTTT. Translation: CASSFMRGRSNQPQHF.

This chain uses TRBV4-3 with TRBJ2-3, with 9 bases identical to TRBD1. The germline V gene encodes CDR1 LGHNA and CDR2 YSLEER. The CDR3 length is 16 residues. V lost 4 bases, J lost 2 bases, and 7 bases stayed unmatched. The CDR3, as DNA: TGCGCCAGCAGCCTCAACACAGGGGGCACCACAGATACGCAGTATTTT. It yields the protein CASSLNTGGTTDTQYF.

About this clone itself: The same CDR3 also results from other DNA sequences found in this sample. The V and J genes are TRBV28 and TRBJ1-5; D not resolved. This CDR3 is built from 12 residues. Trimming stripped 4 bases from V and 5 bases from J, with 6 bases between. The germline V gene has CDR1 MDHEN and CDR2 SYDVKM. The CDR3 nucleotides are TGTGCCAGCAGTTCCCCGGATCAGCCCCAGCATTTT. Protein: CASSSPDQPQHF. Full variable domain (remainder filled in from reference TRBV28 and TRBJ1-5): DVKVTQSSRYLVKRTGEKVFLECVQDMDHENMFWYRQDPGLGLRLIYFSYDVKMKEKGDIPEGYSVSREKKERFSLILESASTNQTSMYLCASSSPDQPQHFGDGTRLSIL.

This rearrangement joins TRBV29-1 to TRBJ2-1; D not certain. The CDR3 spans 13 residues. Germline V gene data show CDR1 as SQVTM and CDR2 as ANQGSEA. V was trimmed by 0 bases and J by 4 bases, leaving 7 bases between them. The CDR3 DNA sequence: TGCAGCGTTGAAGATGTAGCTTACAATGAGCAGTTCTTC. It specifies CSVEDVAYNEQFF.

The chain recombines TRBV10-3 with TRBJ2-7; D might be TRBD1 or TRBD2, each matching 5 bases. This CDR3 has 17 residues. Germline CDR1 ENHRY, CDR2 SYGVKD. Trimming pared 0 bases from V and 0 bases from J, leaving 15 bases between. The CDR3 here is CAISESLVGPSSYEQYF. Written as DNA, the CDR3 is TGTGCCATCAGTGAGTCGCTAGTGGGACCGAGCTCCTACGAGCAGTACTTC.

This rearrangement joins TRBV6-1 to TRBJ1-2; no definite D call. Germline-derived CDR1 and CDR2 are MNHNS and SASEGT. V was trimmed by 0 bases and J by 8 bases, leaving 16 bases between them. The CDR3 contains 15 residues. CDR3 loop: CASSEAHWTELGYTF. The CDR3 nucleotides are TGTGCCAGCAGTGAAGCGCACTGGACCGAATTGGGCTACACCTTC.

This rearrangement joins TRBV7-9 to TRBJ2-5; TRBD2 aligns across 14 bases. In germline, CDR1 is SEHNR, CDR2 FQNEAQ (reference sequence). The ends lost 1 base at V and 2 bases at J; junction bases unmatched: 9. This CDR3 has 19 amino acids. In nucleotides, the CDR3 is TGTGCCAGCAGCTTAGGGGCGGGACTAGCGGGGGAGTCGCAAGAGACCCAGTACTTC. Protein sequence: CASSLGAGLAGESQETQYF.

The chain uses TRBV6-5 and TRBJ2-4, with D tentatively TRBD1 (6 bases). Between the trimmed V and J ends, which lost 6 bases and 0 bases, there was a span of 12 bases. This CDR3 spans 15 amino acids. Germline-derived CDR1 and CDR2 are MNHEY and SVGAGI. This CDR3 is CASRPTGLAKNIQYF. CDR3 in DNA: TGTGCCAGCAGACCCACAGGGCTAGCCAAAAACATTCAGTACTTC.

The chain uses TRBV27 and TRBJ1-6; D might be TRBD1 (6 bases). The CDR3 runs 15 residues. The V and J ends lost 2 bases and 5 bases respectively, with 10 bases between them. Per the germline V gene, CDR1 is MNHEY and CDR2 is SMNVEV (reference sequence). The CDR3 bases are TGTGCCAGCAGTTTAGAGGGACACAATAATTCACCCCTCCACTTT. It translates to CASSLEGHNNSPLHF.

V is TRBV5-1 and J is TRBJ2-5; D may be TRBD2 (6 bases). The V end was cut by 4 bases, the J end by 4 bases, with 11 bases between. Germline loops: CDR1 SGHRS, CDR2 YFSETQ. The CDR3 has 13 residues. CDR3 residues: CASSQGLTETQYF. The CDR3 nucleotides read TGCGCCAGCAGCCAAGGACTAACAGAGACCCAGTACTTC.

The CDR3: CASSQGAGSGETQYF. The CDR3 DNA reads as TGCGCCAGCAGCCAAGGGGCAGGGTCGGGAGAGACCCAGTACTTC. The J gene is TRBJ2-5, the V gene TRBV4-3; D may be TRBD1 (5 bases). This CDR3 contains 15 residues. Trimming cost V 1 base and J 4 bases, with 13 bases left between them. CDR1 LGHNA and CDR2 YSLEER come from the germline V gene.

This chain connects TRBV4-3 to TRBJ2-3; no firm D call. V lost 4 bases to trimming and J lost 1 base, with 18 bases between them. The CDR3 runs to 17 residues. Germline CDR1 LGHNA, CDR2 YSLEER. The CDR3 region has the DNA TGCGCCAGCAGCCGATCCTCACTGGGGATCGGCACAGATACGCAGTATTTT. Its translation: CASSRSSLGIGTDTQYF.

This sequence joins TRBV7-3 and TRBJ2-2, with 7 bases lining up with TRBD1. This CDR3 spans 13 amino acids. In germline, CDR1 is SGHTA, CDR2 FQGTGA. The CDR3 sequence: CAWGQLNTGELFF. The DNA for the CDR3 is TGTGCTTGGGGACAGCTAAACACCGGGGAGCTGTTTTTT.

This sequence joins TRBV13 and TRBJ2-1; unclear D gene. V lost 5 bases to trimming and J lost 8 bases, with 10 bases between them. Germline lookup yields CDR1 PRHDT and CDR2 FYEKMQ (reference sequence). This CDR3 region has 12 residues. As DNA, the CDR3 is TGTGCCAGCAGCCGGCGTGGCGATGAGCAGTTCTTC. Encoded protein: CASSRRGDEQFF.

For this clone: One end of the junction varies from germline; a read error may be responsible. J is TRBJ2-7 and V is TRBV4-1, with D maybe TRBD1 (5 bases). The CDR3 consists of 12 residues. Looked up from germline, CDR1 is MGHRA and CDR2 is YSYEKL. The CDR3 region is CASSQDSRVIGF. In nucleotides, the CDR3 is TGCGCCAGCAGCCAAGATAGCAGGGTAATTGGGTTC.

The CDR3 DNA is TGTGCCGCCGTCAGGGAGGGAAACACTGAAGCTTTCTTT. The encoded protein is CAAVREGNTEAFF. The chain carries TRBV6-5 and TRBJ1-1; D is perhaps TRBD1 (5 bases). Between the trimmed V and J ends, which lost 11 bases and 2 bases, there was a span of 15 bases. The CDR3 consists of 13 residues. Per the germline V gene, CDR1 is MNHEY and CDR2 is SVGAGI.

This CDR3 reads CASSWTAEQYF. CDR3 DNA: TGTGCCAGCAGTTGGACAGCCGAGCAGTACTTC. V is TRBV6-2 or TRBV6-3 and J is TRBJ2-7; perhaps TRBD1 as D (6 bases). Looked up from germline, CDR1 is MNHEY and CDR2 is SVGEGT. V dropped 4 bases and J dropped 6 bases, with 7 bases sitting between them. The CDR3 is made up of 11 amino acids.

The chain couples TRBV30 to TRBJ1-2; TRBD1 matches at 10 bases. The V and J ends lost 2 bases and 4 bases, in that order; junction bases with no gene match: 4. This CDR3 is built from 14 residues. Germline assignment: CDR1 GTSNPN and CDR2 SVGIG (reference sequence). The CDR3 sequence: CAWSRDRGFYGYTF. The CDR3 coding sequence is TGTGCCTGGAGTCGGGACAGGGGATTCTATGGCTACACCTTC. The full variable domain, completed using reference TRBV30 and TRBJ1-2, is SQTIHQWPATLVQPVGSPLSLECTVEGTSNPNLYWYRQAAGRGLQLLFYSVGIGQISSEVPQNLSASRPQDRQFILSSKKLLLSDSGFYLCAWSRDRGFYGYTFGSGTRLTVV.